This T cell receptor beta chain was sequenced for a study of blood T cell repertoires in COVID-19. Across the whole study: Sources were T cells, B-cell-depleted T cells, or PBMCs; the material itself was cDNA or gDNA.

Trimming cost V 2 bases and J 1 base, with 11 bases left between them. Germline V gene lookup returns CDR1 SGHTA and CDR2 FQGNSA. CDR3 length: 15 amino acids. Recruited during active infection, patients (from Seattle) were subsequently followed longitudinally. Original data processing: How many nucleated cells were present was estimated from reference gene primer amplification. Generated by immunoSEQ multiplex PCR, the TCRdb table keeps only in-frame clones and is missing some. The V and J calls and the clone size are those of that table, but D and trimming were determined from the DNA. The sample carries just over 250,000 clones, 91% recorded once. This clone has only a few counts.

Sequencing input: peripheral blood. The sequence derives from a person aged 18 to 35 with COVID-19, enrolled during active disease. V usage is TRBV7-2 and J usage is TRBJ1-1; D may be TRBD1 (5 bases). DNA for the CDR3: TGTGCCAGCAGCTTAACCCCTGACAGGAACACTGAAGCTTTCTTT. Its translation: CASSLTPDRNTEAFF.